Reported below is one TCR beta chain. The sample is drawn from a study of blood T cell repertoires in COVID-19. Sequenced by immunoSEQ multiplex PCR; TCRdb stores in-frame clones only, minus some. The sample lists 100,000 to 150,000 clones; 70% to 90% were seen once. The germline CDR1 and CDR2 sequences are SGHTA and FQGNSA. V was trimmed by 8 bases and J by 0 bases, leaving 14 bases between them. This CDR3 has 14 residues. The sequenced sample consisted of peripheral blood. This receptor was taken from a man between 45 and 60 years old with acute or convalescent COVID-19. The chain couples TRBV7-2 to TRBJ2-7, with a possible D match to TRBD1 (6 bases). The CDR3 reads CASSKGVGSYEQYF. The CDR3 nucleotides read TGTGCCAGCTCAAAGGGGGTTGGCTCCTACGAGCAGTACTTC.